Each of the 10 T cell receptor beta chains below was sequenced from the same sample in a study of T cells in Graves' hyperthyroidism and ophthalmopathy. What was amplified from RNA transcripts were TCR beta CDR3 regions. Initially, a first-round RT-PCR of the TCR CDR3 employed the HTBI primer set. Using its own MiXCR run on the multiplex PCR reads, TCRdb lists one record per CDR3 protein. Here the sample spans around 100,000 distinct CDR3 sequences, approximately 48% being singletons. Sequenced sample: blood. These receptors originate from a man aged 35 to 55 with Graves' hyperthyroidism.

There are a few counts of this clonotype. The V and J genes are TRBV20-1 and TRBJ1-6; D gene uncertain. The germline V and J ends were trimmed by 5 bases and 12 bases, with 14 bases remaining between them. The CDR3 length is 12 residues. Germline V gene sequence: CDR1 DFQATT, CDR2 SNEGSKA (reference sequence). The CDR3 here is CSAPHGRGPLHF. Here the CDR3 DNA reads TGCAGTGCTCCGCACGGAAGAGGACCCCTCCACTTT.

In this sample, this clonotype turned up many times. The genes are TRBV5-4 and TRBJ1-2; weak D call: TRBD1 (5 bases). Per the germline V gene, CDR1 is SGHNT and CDR2 is YYREEE (reference sequence). The CDR3 spans 13 residues. V lost 0 bases and J lost 8, with 11 bases in between. This CDR3 is CASSLALGEGYTF. In DNA form, the CDR3 reads TGTGCCAGCAGCTTGGCCTTGGGGGAGGGCTACACCTTC.

J is TRBJ2-1 and V is TRBV29-1; 8 nucleotides match TRBD2. J lost 6 bases, V lost 1 base, and 11 bases had no gene match. Germline CDR1 reads SQVTM; CDR2 reads ANQGSEA. The CDR3 consists of 16 residues. The DNA for the CDR3 is TGCAGCGTTGAAGTAGCGGGGCCTACGTATAGCAATGAGCAGTTCTTC. It translates to CSVEVAGPTYSNEQFF.

With regard to this clonotype: With a much larger clone just one base away, this may be a read error. The CDR3 DNA follows: TGTGCCAGCGGCGCGGTCGGGAGAGAGGTGGAAGAGACCCAGTACTTC. It yields the protein CASGAVGREVEETQYF. The chain uses TRBV5-4 and TRBJ2-5; TRBD2 is a possible D gene (6 bases). This CDR3 contains 16 residues. Germline assignment: CDR1 SGHNT and CDR2 YYREEE (reference sequence). The ends were cut back, 7 bases at V and 3 bases at J, with 22 bases in the middle.

As to this clonotype: Here the CDR3 omits its conserved ending phenylalanine or tryptophan, so a read error is the likely source. The limits of the CDR3 on the DNA are not certain, so only TCRdb's listed CDR3 is given. The chain combines TRBV7-9 with TRBJ2-3. Germline V gives CDR1 SEHNR, CDR2 FQNEAQ (reference sequence). Including both end residues, the CDR3 is 8 amino acids long. The CDR3 sequence: CASSAKVR.

The J gene is TRBJ2-1, the V gene TRBV28, with 9 bases that match TRBD1. CDR1 is MDHEN, CDR2 SYDVKM, per germline. Trimming took 8 bases from V and 5 from J; bases not matched to a gene: 7. The CDR3 covers 14 residues. The chain's CDR3 is CASQPGQGNNEQFF. DNA of the CDR3: TGTGCCAGCCAGCCGGGACAGGGAAACAATGAGCAGTTCTTC.

This clonotype occurred many times. The gene calls are TRBV7-9 and TRBJ2-1, with D possibly matching TRBD1 (5 bases). V was cut by 7 bases and J by 0 bases, with 10 bases left in between. This CDR3 is 14 amino acids long. Per the germline V gene, CDR1 is SEHNR and CDR2 is FQNEAQ (reference sequence). The CDR3 sequence: CASTPDSSYNEQFF. As DNA, the CDR3 is TGTGCCAGCACCCCTGACAGCTCCTACAATGAGCAGTTCTTC.

The chain links TRBV4-1 to TRBJ1-1; TRBD1 matches at 9 bases. Per the germline V gene, CDR1 is MGHRA and CDR2 is YSYEKL. CDR3 length: 16 residues. V was clipped by 6 bases and J by 5 bases; unmatched bases: 13. CDR3 coding DNA: TGCGCCAGCAGACCAACCACACAGGGGGCTGGGACTGAAGCTTTCTTT. Translating it yields CASRPTTQGAGTEAFF.

The table lists this clonotype with many counts. The chain employs TRBV7-2 and TRBJ2-5; a weak D match, TRBD1 (6 bases). The CDR3 length is 14 residues. CDR1 and CDR2 from the germline V gene are SGHTA and FQGNSA. V lost 2 bases and J lost 5, with 12 bases in between. Written as DNA, the CDR3 is TGTGCCAGCAGCTTAAACAGGCAGGGGGAGACCCAGTACTTC. It is translated as CASSLNRQGETQYF.

This clonotype was counted at least ten times. Here the CDR3 reads CAGLPSSGNTIYF. The DNA for the CDR3 is TGTGCCGGACTCCCTAGCTCTGGAAACACCATATATTTT. The chain is built from TRBV7-9 and TRBJ1-3; D ambiguous. Germline CDR1 SEHNR, CDR2 FQNEAQ (reference sequence). This CDR3 spans 13 amino acids. Deletions cut 11 bases from V and 0 bases from J, with 11 bases between.